Listed below are T cell receptor beta chains from one sample, sequenced in a study of blood T cell repertoires in COVID-19. Only in-frame clones appear in the TCRdb table, and some are missing; sequencing was by immunoSEQ multiplex PCR. The sample lists 350,000 to 400,000 clones, roughly 90% seen once, with around 3% in the top ten. Sequencing used peripheral blood. The receptors were sampled from a woman aged 25 to 39 with COVID-19, enrolled during active disease. CDR3s include the opening cysteine and the closing phenylalanine or tryptophan. Each record gives: D gene, V gene, CDR3 length, clone size, J gene, CDR3 protein, CDR3 DNA. D genes are given only for firm matches. Size tells how often a clone was seen (once, few, many) or the class of an expanded clone, and some rows leave it out.

D: NA; V: TRBV25-1; length: 17; size: NA; J: TRBJ1-2; CDR3: CASSESSSGAGLLGYTF; DNA: TGTGCCAGCAGTGAATCCAGCTCCGGTGCTGGGCTTTTGGGCTACACCTTC
D: TRBD2; V: TRBV19; length: 15; size: NA; J: TRBJ2-7; CDR3: CASSTGTSGGYEQYF; DNA: TGTGCCAGTAGTACCGGGACTAGCGGGGGTTACGAGCAGTACTTC
D: TRBD1; V: TRBV7-9; length: 14; size: NA; J: TRBJ1-6; CDR3: CASSVGQGVTPLHF; DNA: TGTGCCAGCAGTGTCGGGCAGGGGGTCACACCCCTCCACTTT
D: TRBD1; V: TRBV14; length: 15; size: NA; J: TRBJ1-1; CDR3: CASSPLVTGENEAFF; DNA: TGTGCCAGCAGCCCACTAGTGACAGGGGAAAATGAAGCTTTCTTT
D: NA; V: TRBV6-5; length: 15; size: NA; J: TRBJ2-1; CDR3: CASSYSSSGDNEQFF; DNA: TGTGCCAGCAGTTACTCGAGTTCGGGGGACAATGAGCAGTTCTTC
D: TRBD2; V: TRBV7-9; length: 12; size: once; J: TRBJ2-1; CDR3: CASKAGTNEQFF; DNA: TGTGCCAGCAAAGCGGGAACCAATGAGCAGTTCTTC
D: NA; V: TRBV29-1; length: 15; size: few; J: TRBJ1-1; CDR3: CSVDPGHYTNTEAFF; DNA: TGCAGCGTTGACCCGGGACATTATACGAACACTGAAGCTTTCTTT
D: NA; V: TRBV7-2; length: 12; size: NA; J: TRBJ1-2; CDR3: CASSLNGGGYTF; DNA: TGTGCCAGCAGCCTAAATGGTGGTGGCTACACCTTC
D: NA; V: TRBV7-2; length: 14; size: NA; J: TRBJ2-5; CDR3: CASSQGRGRGTQYF; DNA: TGTGCCAGCAGCCAGGGGAGAGGGCGCGGGACCCAGTACTTC
D: TRBD2; V: TRBV10-3; length: 17; size: NA; J: TRBJ2-2; CDR3: CAIKPGLAGAEAGELFF; DNA: TGTGCCATCAAACCGGGACTAGCGGGAGCGGAGGCCGGGGAGCTGTTTTTT
D: NA; V: TRBV5-4; length: 14; size: NA; J: TRBJ1-1; CDR3: CASSLDVGPNEAFF; DNA: TGTGCCAGCAGCTTGGATGTGGGGCCGAATGAAGCTTTCTTT
D: TRBD1; V: TRBV4-3; length: 14; size: NA; J: TRBJ1-2; CDR3: CASSPGQAPRGYTF; DNA: TGCGCCAGCAGCCCTGGACAGGCCCCCCGGGGCTACACCTTC
D: TRBD2; V: TRBV5-4; length: 17; size: NA; J: TRBJ2-1; CDR3: CASSPGYSGSSYNEQFF; DNA: TGTGCCAGCAGCCCAGGATATAGCGGGAGCTCCTACAATGAGCAGTTCTTC
D: TRBD1; V: TRBV5-5; length: 14; size: NA; J: TRBJ1-2; CDR3: CASSRYTTGDGYTF; DNA: TGTGCCAGCAGCCGGTACACGACAGGGGATGGCTACACCTTC
D: TRBD1; V: TRBV28; length: 16; size: NA; J: TRBJ1-3; CDR3: CASSFPHRGQGNTIYF; DNA: TGTGCCAGCAGTTTCCCCCACAGGGGGCAGGGAAACACCATATATTTT
D: NA; V: TRBV24-1; length: 11; size: NA; J: TRBJ2-1; CDR3: CATSASNEQFF; DNA: TGTGCCACCAGTGCCAGTAATGAGCAGTTCTTC
D: TRBD1; V: TRBV3-1/TRBV3-2; length: 17; size: NA; J: TRBJ1-1; CDR3: CASSQGGTVVLNTEAFF; DNA: TGTGCCAGCAGCCAGGGCGGGACAGTGGTCCTTAACACTGAAGCTTTCTTT
D: TRBD2; V: TRBV7-2; length: 16; size: NA; J: TRBJ2-3; CDR3: CASSKEREGPLDTQYF; DNA: TGTGCCAGCAGCAAGGAGCGGGAGGGCCCTCTGGATACGCAGTATTTT
D: TRBD1; V: TRBV29-1; length: 15; size: NA; J: TRBJ2-5; CDR3: CSVEDRDRGKETQYF; DNA: TGCAGCGTTGAAGATCGGGACAGGGGAAAGGAGACCCAGTACTTC
D: NA; V: TRBV4-1; length: 15; size: NA; J: TRBJ1-1; CDR3: CASSQEGRGTTEAFF; DNA: TGCGCCAGCAGCCAAGAAGGAAGGGGGACCACTGAAGCTTTCTTT
D: TRBD1; V: TRBV2; length: 16; size: NA; J: TRBJ1-6; CDR3: CASSRDRESNRSPLHF; DNA: TGTGCCAGCAGCCGTGACAGGGAGAGTAATCGTTCACCCCTCCACTTT
D: NA; V: TRBV10-1; length: 15; size: NA; J: TRBJ2-1; CDR3: CASGQIFGGQNEQFF; DNA: TGCGCCAGCGGACAAATTTTCGGGGGTCAAAATGAGCAGTTCTTC
D: NA; V: TRBV7-8; length: 16; size: NA; J: TRBJ2-1; CDR3: CASSLTGIPSYNEQFF; DNA: TGTGCCAGCAGCTTAACAGGCATCCCCTCCTACAATGAGCAGTTCTTC
D: NA; V: TRBV19; length: 14; size: once; J: TRBJ1-5; CDR3: CASSMSLANQPQHF; DNA: TGTGCCAGTAGTATGAGCCTAGCGAATCAGCCCCAGCATTTT